Below, 3 T cell receptor beta chains from the same sample are listed, as sequenced in a study of cytomegalovirus exposure and HLA in healthy donors. The primer mix had 60 Vbeta and 13 Jbeta primers. Data came from immunoSEQ multiplex PCR; TCRdb stores just in-frame clones and leaves some out. With approximately 30,000 clones in the sample, the ten largest clones hold approximately 2.1%. Input material: PBMCs. Receptor source: a woman in her 40s in good health and CMV-seropositive.

The rearrangement joins TRBV7-8 to TRBJ2-7; TRBD2 aligns across 10 bases. Germline V gene sequence: CDR1 SGHVS, CDR2 FQNEAQ. V shed 5 bases and J 3 bases; nucleotides not matched to a gene: 16. The CDR3 extends over 18 amino acids. CDR3 residues: CASSEGGHRLAGDYEQYF. The CDR3 DNA reads TGTGCCAGCAGCGAGGGGGGACACCGACTAGCGGGCGACTACGAGCAGTACTTC.

The gene calls are TRBV5-1 and TRBJ1-4; possibly TRBD1 for D (6 bases). The CDR3 covers 13 residues. The V and J ends lost 4 bases and 6 bases respectively, with 10 bases between them. Looked up from germline, CDR1 is SGHRS and CDR2 is YFSETQ. CDR3 DNA sequence: TGCGCCAGCAGCGTACAGGGTTATGAAAAACTGTTTTTT. Protein: CASSVQGYEKLFF.

For the CDR3, the DNA is TGTGCCAGCAAAGGGGGCACCGGGGAGCTGTTTTTT. Amino acid sequence: CASKGGTGELFF. The V and J genes are TRBV25-1 and TRBJ2-2; tentative D call: TRBD1 (6 bases). The V gene's germline CDR1 is MGHDK and CDR2 SYGVNS. Trimming took off 7 bases at V and 4 bases at J, with 7 bases between the two ends. The CDR3 is 12 residues long.